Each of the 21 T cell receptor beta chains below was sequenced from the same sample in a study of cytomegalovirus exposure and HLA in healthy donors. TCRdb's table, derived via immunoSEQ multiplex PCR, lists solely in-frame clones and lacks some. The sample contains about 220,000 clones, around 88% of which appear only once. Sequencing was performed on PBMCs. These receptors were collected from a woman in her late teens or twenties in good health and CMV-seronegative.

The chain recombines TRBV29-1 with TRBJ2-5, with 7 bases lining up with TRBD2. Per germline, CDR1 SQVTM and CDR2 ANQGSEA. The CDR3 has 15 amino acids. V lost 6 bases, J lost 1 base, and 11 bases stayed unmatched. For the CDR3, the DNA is TGCAGCGTCGGTCCCCTAGCGGAGGGCCAAGAGACCCAGTACTTC. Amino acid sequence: CSVGPLAEGQETQYF.

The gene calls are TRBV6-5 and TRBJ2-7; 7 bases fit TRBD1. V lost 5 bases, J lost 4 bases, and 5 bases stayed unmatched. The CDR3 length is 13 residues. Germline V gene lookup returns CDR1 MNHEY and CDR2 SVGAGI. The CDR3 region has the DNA TGTGCCAGCAGTCGGACAGGATTATACGAGCAGTACTTC. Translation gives CASSRTGLYEQYF.

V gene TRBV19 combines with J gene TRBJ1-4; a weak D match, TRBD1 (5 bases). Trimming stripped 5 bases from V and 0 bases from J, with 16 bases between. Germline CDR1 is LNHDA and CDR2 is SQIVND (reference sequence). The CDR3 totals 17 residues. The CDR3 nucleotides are TGTGCCAGTAGTGTCCTCACAGGATTCGCAACTAATGAAAAACTGTTTTTT. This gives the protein CASSVLTGFATNEKLFF.

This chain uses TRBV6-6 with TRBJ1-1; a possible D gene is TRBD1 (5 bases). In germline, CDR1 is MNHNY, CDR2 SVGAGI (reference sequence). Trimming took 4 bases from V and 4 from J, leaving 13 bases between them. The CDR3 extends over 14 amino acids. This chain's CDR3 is CASSSSSGRTEAFF. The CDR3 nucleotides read TGTGCCAGCAGTTCCTCATCAGGGCGCACTGAAGCTTTCTTT.

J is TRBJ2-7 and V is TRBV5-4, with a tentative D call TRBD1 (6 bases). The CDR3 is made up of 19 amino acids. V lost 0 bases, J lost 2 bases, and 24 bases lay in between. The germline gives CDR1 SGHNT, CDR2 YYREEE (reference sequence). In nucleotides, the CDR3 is TGTGCCAGCAGCTTGGAGGTCCATCCAAGGACAGAAGACCCCTACGAGCAGTACTTC. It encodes CASSLEVHPRTEDPYEQYF.

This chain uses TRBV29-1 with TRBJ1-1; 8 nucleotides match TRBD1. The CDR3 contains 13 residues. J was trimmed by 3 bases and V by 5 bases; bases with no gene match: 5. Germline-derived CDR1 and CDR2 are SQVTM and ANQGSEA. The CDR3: CSVRSGQDTEAFF. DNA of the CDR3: TGCAGCGTTCGATCGGGACAGGACACTGAAGCTTTCTTT.

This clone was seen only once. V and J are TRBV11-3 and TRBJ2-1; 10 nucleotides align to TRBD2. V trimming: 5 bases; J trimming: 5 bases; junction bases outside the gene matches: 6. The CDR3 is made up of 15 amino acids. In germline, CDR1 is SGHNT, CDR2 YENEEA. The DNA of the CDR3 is TGTGCCAGCAGCCCTGGGACTAGCGTTAACAATGAGCAGTTCTTC. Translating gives CASSPGTSVNNEQFF. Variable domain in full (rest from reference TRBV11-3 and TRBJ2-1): EAGVVQSPRYKIIEKKQPVAFWCNPISGHNTLYWYLQNLGQGPELLIRYENEEAVDDSQLPKDRFSAERLKGVDSTLKIQPAELGDSAVYLCASSPGTSVNNEQFFGPGTRLTVL.

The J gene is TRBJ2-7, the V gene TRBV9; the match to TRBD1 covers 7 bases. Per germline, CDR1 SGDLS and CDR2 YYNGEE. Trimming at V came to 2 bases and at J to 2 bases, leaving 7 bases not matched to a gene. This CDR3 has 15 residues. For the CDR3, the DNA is TGTGCCAGCAGCGTCGGACAGGCCAGGACCTACGAGCAGTACTTC. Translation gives CASSVGQARTYEQYF.

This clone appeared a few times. This CDR3 reads CASSEGRGGTQYF. The CDR3 DNA sequence: TGTGCCAGCAGTGAGGGACGCGGGGGGACCCAGTACTTC. V usage is TRBV2 and J usage is TRBJ2-5; 7 bases line up with TRBD2. V lost 3 bases and J lost 7; bases outside the gene matches: 5. This CDR3 contains 13 residues. Germline loops: CDR1 SNHLY, CDR2 FYNNEI.

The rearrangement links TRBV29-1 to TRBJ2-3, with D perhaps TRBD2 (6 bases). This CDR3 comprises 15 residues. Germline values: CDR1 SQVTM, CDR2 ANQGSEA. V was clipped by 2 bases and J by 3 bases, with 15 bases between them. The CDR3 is CSVEPDVGGTDTQYF. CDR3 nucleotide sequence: TGCAGCGTTGAACCGGATGTGGGGGGTACAGATACGCAGTATTTT.

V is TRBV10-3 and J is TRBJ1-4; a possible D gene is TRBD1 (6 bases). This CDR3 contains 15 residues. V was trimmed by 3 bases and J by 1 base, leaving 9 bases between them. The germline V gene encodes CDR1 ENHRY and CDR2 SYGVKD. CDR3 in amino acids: CAISDPQGTNEKLFF. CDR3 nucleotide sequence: TGTGCCATCAGTGACCCACAGGGAACTAATGAAAAACTGTTTTTT.

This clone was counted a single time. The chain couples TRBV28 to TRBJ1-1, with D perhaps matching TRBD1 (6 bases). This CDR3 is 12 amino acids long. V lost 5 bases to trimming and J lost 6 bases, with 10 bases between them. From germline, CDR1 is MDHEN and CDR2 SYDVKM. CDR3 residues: CASSTGWAEAFF. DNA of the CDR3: TGTGCCAGCAGTACAGGGTGGGCTGAAGCTTTCTTT.

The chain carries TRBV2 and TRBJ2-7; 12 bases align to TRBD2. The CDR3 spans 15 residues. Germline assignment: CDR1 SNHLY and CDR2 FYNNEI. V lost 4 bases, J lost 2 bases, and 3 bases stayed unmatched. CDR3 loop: CASSAPSGRAYEQYF. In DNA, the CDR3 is TGTGCCAGCAGTGCCCCTAGCGGGAGGGCCTACGAGCAGTACTTC.

CDR3 sequence reads: CASGRGPTGELFF. CDR3 sequence (DNA): TGTGCCAGCGGCAGGGGGCCCACCGGGGAGCTGTTTTTT. The rearrangement joins TRBV2 to TRBJ2-2, with TRBD1 matching 8 bases. This CDR3 has 13 amino acids. Trimming cost V 8 bases and J 4 bases; bases outside gene matches: 3. CDR1 is SNHLY and CDR2 is FYNNEI in the germline V gene. Using reference TRBV2 and TRBJ2-2 for the parts outside the CDR3, the full variable domain is EPEVTQTPSHQVTQMGQEVILRCVPISNHLYFYWYRQILGQKVEFLVSFYNNEISEKSEIFDDQFSVERPDGSNFTLKIRSTKLEDSAMYFCASGRGPTGELFFGEGSRLTVL.

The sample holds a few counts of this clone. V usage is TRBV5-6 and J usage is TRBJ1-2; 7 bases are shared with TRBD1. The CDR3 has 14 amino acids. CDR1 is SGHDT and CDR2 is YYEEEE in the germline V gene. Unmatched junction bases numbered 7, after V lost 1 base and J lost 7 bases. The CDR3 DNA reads TGTGCCAGCAGCTTGAGCACTAACAGGGGTGGCTACACCTTC. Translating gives CASSLSTNRGGYTF.

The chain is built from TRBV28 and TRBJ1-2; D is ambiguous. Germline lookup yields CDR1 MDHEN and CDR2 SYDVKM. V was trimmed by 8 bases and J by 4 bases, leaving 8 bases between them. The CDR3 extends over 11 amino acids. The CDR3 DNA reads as TGTGCCAGCTATTCGGGCTATGGCTACACCTTC. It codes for CASYSGYGYTF.

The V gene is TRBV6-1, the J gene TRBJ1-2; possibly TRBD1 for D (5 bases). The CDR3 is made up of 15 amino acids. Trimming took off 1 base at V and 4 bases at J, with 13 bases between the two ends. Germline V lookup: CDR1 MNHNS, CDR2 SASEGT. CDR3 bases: TGTGCCAGCAGTGAAGAGGCAGGGAACAGCTATGGCTACACCTTC. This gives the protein CASSEEAGNSYGYTF.

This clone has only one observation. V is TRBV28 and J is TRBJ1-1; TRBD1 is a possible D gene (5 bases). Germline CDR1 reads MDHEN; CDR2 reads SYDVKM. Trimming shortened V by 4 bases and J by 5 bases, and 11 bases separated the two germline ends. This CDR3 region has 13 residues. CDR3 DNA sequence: TGTGCCAGCAGTTCCAGGGTCGGTACTGAAGCTTTCTTT. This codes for CASSSRVGTEAFF.

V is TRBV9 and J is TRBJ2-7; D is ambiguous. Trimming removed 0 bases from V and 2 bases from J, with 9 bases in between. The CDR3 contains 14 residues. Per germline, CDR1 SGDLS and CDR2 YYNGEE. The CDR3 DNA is TGTGCCAGCAGCGTAGGGCAGGTAACCTACGAGCAGTACTTC. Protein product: CASSVGQVTYEQYF.

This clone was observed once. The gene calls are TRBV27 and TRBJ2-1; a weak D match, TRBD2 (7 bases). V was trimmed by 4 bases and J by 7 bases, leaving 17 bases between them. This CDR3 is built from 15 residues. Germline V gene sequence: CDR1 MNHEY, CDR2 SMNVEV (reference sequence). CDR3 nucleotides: TGTGCCAGCAGTTCCCCACAGGGAGGGGTAAATGAGCAGTTCTTC. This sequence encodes CASSSPQGGVNEQFF.

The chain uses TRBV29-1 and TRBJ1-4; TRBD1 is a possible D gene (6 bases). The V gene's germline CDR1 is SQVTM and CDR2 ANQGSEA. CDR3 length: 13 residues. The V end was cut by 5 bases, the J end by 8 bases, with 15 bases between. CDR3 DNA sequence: TGCAGCGTTTTCACAGGGCTTGAGGAAAAACTGTTTTTT. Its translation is CSVFTGLEEKLFF.